This TCR beta chain stems from a study of post-analysis software for immune sequencing data. Background on the study: The study covered relapsing-remitting, secondary progressive and progressive-relapsing courses of multiple sclerosis. General study findings and limits: For normalized Chao1 diversity, multiple sclerosis patients scored significantly lower than controls did. Five or six TRBV segments, TRBV5-6, TRBV5-1 and TRBV20-1 among them, were found more frequent in patients than controls. F measure clustering grouped samples strongly by preparation batch.

Germline trimming cut 5 bases from V and 4 bases from J; bases unmatched to any gene: 2. CDR3 length: 12 residues. CDR1 is DFQATT, CDR2 SNEGSKA, per germline (reference sequence). Sequencing libraries made from TCR beta cDNA carried unique molecular identifiers. From about 1 to 10 million T cells, 400,000 to 550,000 cDNA molecules were obtained. TCRdb used MiXCR to reprocess the PCR reads, holding one entry per CDR3 protein. This table has around 250,000 distinct CDR3 sequences, just over 35% appearing once. The sample holds many counts of this clonotype. Its antigen is not known. This TCR was recovered from a girl aged 5 to 17 with multiple sclerosis. V usage is TRBV20-1 and J usage is TRBJ1-2; 9 nucleotides agree with TRBD1. The specimen was blood. The CDR3 spells CSAEGQGYGYTF. The CDR3 region has the DNA TGCAGTGCTGAGGGACAGGGCTATGGCTACACCTTC.